What follows are 16 T cell receptor beta chains derived from one specimen sequenced in a study of T-cell reconstitution after alpha-beta-depleted transplantation in children. The TCRbeta library incorporated unique molecular identifiers. TCRdb re-analysed the PCR reads in MiXCR, keeping a single row per CDR3 protein. The top ten hold roughly 9.1% of the sample, which has some 290,000 distinct CDR3 sequences, around 9.6% seen once. Source: PBMCs from the stem cell graft donor, taken from the stem cell graft. These receptor sequences come from a human donor who donated a stem cell graft to a child with SCID.

This clonotype has more than one count but fewer than ten. The V call is TRBV6-5, the J call TRBJ2-3; possibly TRBD2 for D (5 bases). V dropped 2 bases and J dropped 1 base, with 13 bases sitting between them. Per germline, CDR1 MNHEY and CDR2 SVGAGI. The CDR3 loop spans 16 amino acids. CDR3 DNA sequence: TGTGCCAGCAGTTACAGGACCCCCGGGGGCACAGATACGCAGTATTTT. It translates to CASSYRTPGGTDTQYF.

This chain links TRBV2 with TRBJ2-1; no firm D call. Trimming took 6 bases from V and 8 from J, leaving 5 bases between them. This CDR3 is built from 10 residues. Germline-derived CDR1 and CDR2 are SNHLY and FYNNEI. For the CDR3, the DNA is TGTGCCAGCAGCGTCGATGAGCAGTTCTTC. Protein: CASSVDEQFF.

This chain links TRBV5-1 with TRBJ2-7; 8 bases match TRBD1. This CDR3 spans 14 amino acids. Losses at the gene ends were 3 bases for V and 2 bases for J; bases not matched to a gene: 4. From germline, CDR1 is SGHRS and CDR2 YFSETQ. The CDR3 protein is CASSWGTGPYEQYF. For the CDR3, the DNA is TGCGCCAGCAGCTGGGGGACAGGCCCCTACGAGCAGTACTTC.

This clonotype was seen only a few times. The CDR3 region is CAVLGGSEAFF. The CDR3 DNA is TGTGCCGTGTTAGGGGGGTCCGAAGCTTTCTTT. J is TRBJ1-1 and V is TRBV27; D perhaps matches TRBD1 (6 bases). The CDR3 sequence is 11 residues long. V was pared by 11 bases and J by 8 bases, with 15 bases between. Germline V gene sequence: CDR1 MNHEY, CDR2 SMNVEV (reference sequence).

This clonotype showed up many times. This chain joins TRBV5-1 and TRBJ2-6, with D possibly called TRBD1 or TRBD2 (5 bases each). CDR1 is SGHRS, CDR2 YFSETQ, per germline. The CDR3 sequence is 17 residues long. V was pared by 3 bases and J by 0 bases, with 13 bases between. The CDR3 here is CASSWDGTGSGANVLTF. As DNA, the CDR3 is TGCGCCAGCAGCTGGGACGGAACAGGCTCTGGGGCCAACGTCCTGACTTTC.

The genes are TRBV20-1 and TRBJ2-7; TRBD1 might be the D (5 bases). Deletions cut 3 bases from V and 1 base from J, with 13 bases between. CDR1 DFQATT and CDR2 SNEGSKA come from the germline V gene (reference sequence). The CDR3 runs to 14 residues. CDR3 DNA: TGCAGTGCTAGCAGGGCAGGCGCTTCCTACGAGCAGTACTTC. Residues: CSASRAGASYEQYF.

This clonotype has ten or more counts. The chain has TRBV6-1 and TRBJ1-5; D is ambiguous. This CDR3 spans 13 amino acids. With 5 bases removed from V and 4 bases from J, the gap between germline ends came to 9 bases. Germline V CDR1 and CDR2: MNHNS, SASEGT. Written as DNA, the CDR3 is TGTGCCAGCAGTAGGGTAAATAATCAGCCCCAGCATTTT. It translates to CASSRVNNQPQHF.

This clonotype was found a few times. CDR3 sequence reads: CASSLAIGVGEQYF. The CDR3 region has the DNA TGTGCCAGCAGTTTAGCGATCGGCGTCGGCGAGCAGTACTTC. The rearrangement uses TRBV12-3 or TRBV12-4 and TRBJ2-7; D is ambiguous. CDR3 length: 14 amino acids. Between the trimmed V and J ends, which lost 0 bases and 6 bases, there was a span of 12 bases.

This clonotype turned up a few times. The chain joins TRBV5-5 to TRBJ1-5; no clear D gene. Germline CDR1 reads SGHKS; CDR2 reads YYEKEE (reference sequence). The CDR3 is 13 residues long. Trimming removed 0 bases at V and 8 bases at J, with 9 bases between. The CDR3 is CASSLAGPEPQHF. CDR3 sequence (DNA): TGTGCCAGCAGCTTGGCCGGGCCAGAGCCCCAGCATTTT.

This clonotype was seen a few times. CDR3 DNA: TGTGCCAGCAGCCAAGGGACAGTTTATCTCTATGGCTACACCTTC. Its translation is CASSQGTVYLYGYTF. The rearrangement uses TRBV7-9 and TRBJ1-2; 7 bases fit TRBD1. The CDR3 spans 15 residues. The germline V gene has CDR1 SEHNR and CDR2 FQNEAQ (reference sequence). J was trimmed by 4 bases and V by 5 bases; bases with no gene match: 10.

The V gene is TRBV12-3 or TRBV12-4, the J gene TRBJ2-5, with D unresolved. Trimming cost V 7 bases and J 4 bases, with 16 bases left between them. The CDR3 runs to 14 residues. For the CDR3, the DNA is TGTGCCAGCACCCCTGAGGTGCCGGGAGAGACCCAGTACTTC. Its protein is CASTPEVPGETQYF.

This clonotype was detected a few times. V gene TRBV5-4 combines with J gene TRBJ2-5, with D possibly TRBD2 on 6 matching bases. This CDR3 spans 15 amino acids. Germline loops: CDR1 SGHNT, CDR2 YYREEE (reference sequence). Between the trimmed V and J ends, which lost 2 bases and 0 bases, there was a span of 11 bases. CDR3 DNA sequence: TGTGCCAGCAGCTTAGCTCGGAGGGACCAAGAGACCCAGTACTTC. Its translation: CASSLARRDQETQYF.

The gene calls are TRBV4-1 and TRBJ2-7; 8 bases map to TRBD1. Germline trimming cut 2 bases from V and 3 bases from J; bases unmatched to any gene: 12. Germline V gene lookup returns CDR1 MGHRA and CDR2 YSYEKL. The CDR3 covers 17 residues. CDR3 nucleotides: TGCGCCAGCAGCCAACCTCCCGGGACAGGTATGGGCTACGAGCAGTACTTC. Its translation is CASSQPPGTGMGYEQYF.

This rearrangement joins TRBV27 to TRBJ2-1, with 8 bases aligning to TRBD2. Trimming removed 7 bases from V and 5 bases from J; junction bases left unmatched: 7. The CDR3 totals 14 residues. In germline, CDR1 is MNHEY, CDR2 SMNVEV (reference sequence). The CDR3 region has the DNA TGTGCCAGCACCGGACTAGCTCCGGACAATGAGCAGTTCTTC. Amino acids: CASTGLAPDNEQFF.

The chain combines TRBV5-1 with TRBJ2-6; D is unclear. Germline assignment: CDR1 SGHRS and CDR2 YFSETQ. The ends were cut back, 5 bases at V and 0 bases at J, with 6 bases in the middle. The CDR3 is 14 amino acids. The DNA of the CDR3 is TGCGCCAGCAGGGCGAACTCTGGGGCCAACGTCCTGACTTTC. Translating it yields CASRANSGANVLTF. The entire variable domain, with the rest obtained from reference TRBV5-1 and TRBJ2-6, is as follows: KAGVTQTPRYLIKTRGQQVTLSCSPISGHRSVSWYQQTPGQGLQFLFEYFSETQRNKGNFPGRFSGRQFSNSRSEMNVSTLELGDSALYLCASRANSGANVLTFGAGSRLTVL.

The J gene is TRBJ2-5, the V gene TRBV5-1; 8 positions agree with TRBD1. The V segment lost 3 bases and the J segment 2 bases; nucleotides outside the gene matches: 6. Germline V CDR1 and CDR2: SGHRS, YFSETQ. The CDR3 loop spans 15 amino acids. Here the CDR3 reads CASSWGQVLQETQYF. The CDR3 nucleotides are TGCGCCAGCAGCTGGGGACAGGTTTTACAAGAGACCCAGTACTTC.